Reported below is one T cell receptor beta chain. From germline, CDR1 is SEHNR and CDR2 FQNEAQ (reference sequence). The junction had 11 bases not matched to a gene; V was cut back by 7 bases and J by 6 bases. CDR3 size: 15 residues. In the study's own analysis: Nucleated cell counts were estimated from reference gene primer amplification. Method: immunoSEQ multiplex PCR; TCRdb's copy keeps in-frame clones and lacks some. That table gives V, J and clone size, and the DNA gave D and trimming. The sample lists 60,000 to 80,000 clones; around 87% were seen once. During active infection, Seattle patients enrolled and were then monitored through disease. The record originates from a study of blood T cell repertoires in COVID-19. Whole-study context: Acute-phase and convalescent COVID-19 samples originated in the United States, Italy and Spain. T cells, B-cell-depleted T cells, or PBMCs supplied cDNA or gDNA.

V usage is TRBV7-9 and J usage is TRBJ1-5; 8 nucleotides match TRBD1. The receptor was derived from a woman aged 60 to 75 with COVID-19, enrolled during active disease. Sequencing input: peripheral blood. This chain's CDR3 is CASTSDREGSQPQHF. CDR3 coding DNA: TGTGCCAGCACCTCGGACAGGGAAGGTAGTCAGCCCCAGCATTTT.